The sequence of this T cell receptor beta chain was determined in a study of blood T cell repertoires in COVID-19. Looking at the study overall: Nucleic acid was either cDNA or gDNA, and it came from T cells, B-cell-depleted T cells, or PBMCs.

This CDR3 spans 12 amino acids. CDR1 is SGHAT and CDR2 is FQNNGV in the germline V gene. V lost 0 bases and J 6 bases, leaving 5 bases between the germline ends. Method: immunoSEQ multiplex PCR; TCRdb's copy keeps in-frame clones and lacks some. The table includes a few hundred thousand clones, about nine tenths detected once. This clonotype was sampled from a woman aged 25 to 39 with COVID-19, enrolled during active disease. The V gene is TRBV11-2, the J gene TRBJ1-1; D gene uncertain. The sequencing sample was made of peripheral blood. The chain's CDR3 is CASSLDRSEAFF. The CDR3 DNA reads TGTGCCAGCAGCTTAGACAGATCTGAAGCTTTCTTT.